The clone carrying this TCR beta chain was counted at least ten times. This specimen comes from a study of human T cells and chemical hapten exposure. Study-level background: Patients got weekly scalp diphenylcyclopropenone doses over the approximately 23-week study.

Unique molecular identifiers were attached to individual cDNA molecules within the library. MiXCR, run by TCRdb on the RACE reads, gives a single entry per CDR3 protein. The profile covers 250,000 or so distinct CDR3 sequences, with more than 6.5% appearing a single time and over 2% taken by the ten largest. Documented time point: pre-sensitization, week 0. Treatment meaning: therapeutic diphenylcyclopropenone sensitization with weekly scalp DPC. The receptor comes from a woman aged 40-49 years with alopecia areata. Some clones in this sample may be carry-over from other donors' samples. Material: whole blood, obtained in connection with sensitization to the hapten diphenylcyclopropenone (DPC).

The CDR3 here is CSVVWQGGENEQFF. DNA for the CDR3: TGCAGCGTTGTATGGCAGGGAGGGGAGAATGAGCAGTTCTTC. The V call is TRBV29-1, the J call TRBJ2-1; 7 bases match TRBD2. The germline CDR1 and CDR2 sequences are SQVTM and ANQGSEA. V gave up 4 bases and J gave up 7 bases; unmatched junction bases: 10. The CDR3 runs 14 residues.